Listed below are T cell receptor beta chains from one sample, sequenced in a study of blood T cells in healthy people across ages. TCRdb redid the calling of the 5' RACE reads with MiXCR, one entry per CDR3 protein. Found here are about 970,000 distinct CDR3 sequences, roughly 47% of them singletons; the top ten hold around 21%. The sequenced material came from blood. The receptors were gathered from a woman in her fifties or sixties in good health. The CDR3 runs from the conserved cysteine through the conserved F or W. Fields, in order: J gene, V gene, clone size, D gene, CDR3 protein, CDR3 DNA. A D gene is named only where the DNA matches it firmly. Clone size appears in some rows only: once, few, many, or a class for an expanded clone.

J: TRBJ2-4; V: TRBV5-1; size: -; D: -; CDR3: CASSLDQGDIQYF; DNA: TGCGCCAGCAGCTTGGATCAGGGAGACATTCAGTACTTC
J: TRBJ2-5; V: TRBV3-1; size: -; D: TRBD2; CDR3: CASSSSGSAGWNEQYF; DNA: TGTGCCAGCAGCTCAAGCGGGAGCGCCGGATGGAATGAGCAGTACTTC
J: TRBJ1-2; V: TRBV18; size: -; D: TRBD1; CDR3: CASSPDSTRDRSSGYTF; DNA: TGTGCCAGCTCACCTGATTCTACTAGGGACAGATCGTCCGGCTACACCTTC
J: TRBJ2-5; V: TRBV20-1; size: few; D: TRBD2; CDR3: CSAIGGGEETQYF; DNA: TGCAGTGCTATAGGCGGGGGGGAAGAGACCCAGTACTTC
J: TRBJ2-7; V: TRBV11-2; size: -; D: -; CDR3: CASSRADTGYERYF; DNA: TGTGCCAGCAGCCGGGCGGATACCGGTTACGAGCGGTACTTC
J: TRBJ2-7; V: TRBV4-3; size: -; D: -; CDR3: CASSQGNRAYEQYF; DNA: TGCGCCAGCAGCCAAGGGAACAGGGCCTACGAGCAGTACTTC
J: TRBJ1-2; V: TRBV20-1; size: few; D: -; CDR3: CSAREWASYGYTF; DNA: TGCAGTGCTAGAGAATGGGCAAGCTATGGCTACACCTTC
J: TRBJ2-7; V: TRBV7-8; size: few; D: TRBD2; CDR3: CASKLGLPSYEQYF; DNA: TGTGCCAGCAAGTTGGGACTACCTTCCTACGAGCAGTACTTC
J: TRBJ1-2; V: TRBV5-1; size: -; D: -; CDR3: CASRDGGGTNYGYTF; DNA: TGCGCCAGCAGGGACGGAGGGGGAACTAACTATGGCTACACCTTC
J: TRBJ2-1; V: TRBV24-1; size: few; D: TRBD2; CDR3: CASQGGSGRRNNEQFF; DNA: TGTGCCTCGCAAGGGGGGAGCGGGAGAAGGAACAATGAGCAGTTCTTC
J: TRBJ2-1; V: TRBV6-2/TRBV6-3; size: once; D: TRBD2; CDR3: CASRLGGTIVYNEQFF; DNA: TGTGCCAGCAGACTAGGTGGGACTATCGTCTACAATGAGCAGTTCTTC
J: TRBJ2-4; V: TRBV4-1; size: few; D: TRBD2; CDR3: CASSQGSAGGQVKNIQYF; DNA: TGCGCCAGCAGCCAAGGTTCGGCGGGAGGGCAGGTCAAAAACATTCAGTACTTC
J: TRBJ2-1; V: TRBV9; size: -; D: TRBD1; CDR3: CASSTGQGFDEQFF; DNA: TGTGCCAGCAGCACGGGACAGGGATTTGATGAGCAGTTCTTC
J: TRBJ2-1; V: TRBV27; size: few; D: TRBD2; CDR3: CATLSGNPYNEQFF; DNA: TGTGCCACCCTAAGCGGGAACCCATACAATGAGCAGTTCTTC
J: TRBJ2-7; V: TRBV27; size: many; D: -; CDR3: CASSENPGLIYEQYF; DNA: TGTGCCAGCAGTGAAAATCCGGGACTTATCTACGAGCAGTACTTC
J: TRBJ2-5; V: TRBV21-1; size: -; D: -; CDR3: CASLSGEEETQYF; DNA: TGTGCCAGCCTTTCAGGGGAAGAAGAGACCCAGTACTTC
J: TRBJ2-7; V: TRBV18; size: -; D: -; CDR3: CASSLGKQYEQYF; DNA: TGTGCCAGCTCACTCGGGAAACAGTACGAGCAGTACTTC
J: TRBJ2-1; V: TRBV15; size: few; D: TRBD2; CDR3: CATSRVRIIGTSGRNSNEQFF; DNA: TGTGCCACCAGCAGAGTTCGAATAATTGGGACTAGCGGGAGAAACAGCAATGAGCAGTTCTTC
J: TRBJ2-7; V: TRBV20-1; size: -; D: -; CDR3: CSARGQGGSYEQYF; DNA: TGCAGTGCTAGGGGCCAGGGGGGAAGCTACGAGCAGTACTTC
J: TRBJ2-1; V: TRBV4-1; size: -; D: TRBD2; CDR3: CASSLGLGREGLYEQFF; DNA: TGCGCCAGCAGCCTAGGACTAGGGCGGGAGGGCCTCTATGAGCAGTTCTTC
J: TRBJ2-3; V: TRBV2; size: -; D: -; CDR3: CASSGGGTPTDTQYF; DNA: TGTGCCAGCAGTGGGGGCGGGACGCCCACAGATACGCAGTATTTT
J: TRBJ2-7; V: TRBV6-2/TRBV6-3; size: few; D: -; CDR3: CASSYGTQSTYEQYF; DNA: TGTGCCAGCAGTTACGGGACTCAAAGTACCTACGAGCAGTACTTC
J: TRBJ1-2; V: TRBV5-1; size: few; D: TRBD1; CDR3: CASSFSPGTGQYGYTF; DNA: TGCGCCAGCAGCTTTAGTCCCGGGACAGGGCAATATGGCTACACCTTC
J: TRBJ1-2; V: TRBV12-3/TRBV12-4; size: -; D: -; CDR3: CASSLGVPADGYTF; DNA: TGTGCCAGCAGTTTAGGAGTACCGGCGGATGGCTACACCTTC
J: TRBJ2-7; V: TRBV5-5; size: -; D: TRBD2; CDR3: CASSLVSSGAYEQYF; DNA: TGTGCCAGCAGCTTGGTGTCTAGCGGGGCCTACGAGCAGTACTTC
J: TRBJ2-1; V: TRBV7-9; size: -; D: -; CDR3: CASSPWGTEGLVGEGEQFF; DNA: TGTGCCAGCAGCCCCTGGGGGACAGAAGGACTAGTCGGGGAAGGTGAGCAGTTCTTC
J: TRBJ2-6; V: TRBV18; size: -; D: TRBD1; CDR3: CASSISGTGLSGANVLTF; DNA: TGTGCCAGCTCAATCTCCGGGACAGGTCTCTCTGGGGCCAACGTCCTGACTTTC
J: TRBJ2-1; V: TRBV20-1; size: -; D: TRBD2; CDR3: CSARILAGGISSYNEQFF; DNA: TGCAGTGCTAGAATCCTAGCGGGGGGTATTAGCTCCTACAATGAGCAGTTCTTC
J: TRBJ2-3; V: TRBV5-8; size: -; D: -; CDR3: CASSLRGGGATQYF; DNA: TGTGCCAGCAGCTTGCGGGGAGGGGGAGCTACGCAGTATTTT
J: TRBJ2-7; V: TRBV28; size: -; D: -; CDR3: CASGGWGANSYEQYF; DNA: TGTGCCAGCGGGGGGTGGGGTGCGAACTCCTACGAGCAGTACTTC
J: TRBJ1-2; V: TRBV6-5; size: -; D: -; CDR3: CASSSTLGDGYTF; DNA: TGTGCCAGCAGTTCCACTCTAGGGGATGGCTACACCTTC
J: TRBJ2-6; V: TRBV24-1; size: -; D: -; CDR3: CATSDVTPPGTGANVLTF; DNA: TGTGCCACCAGTGACGTAACACCCCCAGGGACTGGGGCCAACGTCCTGACTTTC
J: TRBJ2-1; V: TRBV6-4; size: -; D: TRBD2; CDR3: CASRIARASGRRVNEQFF; DNA: TGTGCCAGCAGAATAGCCCGGGCTAGCGGGAGAAGGGTCAATGAGCAGTTCTTC
J: TRBJ2-2; V: TRBV5-1; size: -; D: -; CDR3: CASSFRYGTGELFF; DNA: TGCGCCAGCAGCTTCCGGTACGGCACCGGGGAGCTGTTTTTT
J: TRBJ1-1; V: TRBV18; size: -; D: -; CDR3: CASSQDTGANTEAFF; DNA: TGTGCCAGCTCACAAGACACGGGGGCCAACACTGAAGCTTTCTTT
J: TRBJ2-7; V: TRBV4-1; size: few; D: TRBD2; CDR3: CASSQGLAGPLGDEQYF; DNA: TGCGCCAGCAGCCAAGGACTAGCGGGACCGCTGGGGGACGAGCAGTACTTC
J: TRBJ1-2; V: TRBV6-2/TRBV6-3; size: few; D: TRBD1; CDR3: CASSYTGTGRFNYGYTF; DNA: TGTGCCAGCAGTTACACCGGGACAGGAAGATTTAACTATGGCTACACCTTC
J: TRBJ2-7; V: TRBV7-2; size: -; D: -; CDR3: CASSLGPKIGEQYF; DNA: TGTGCCAGCAGCTTAGGCCCTAAGATCGGCGAGCAGTACTTC
J: TRBJ2-1; V: TRBV5-1; size: -; D: TRBD1; CDR3: CASSLTRQGRNEQFF; DNA: TGCGCCAGCAGCCTAACCCGACAGGGGAGGAATGAGCAGTTCTTC
J: TRBJ1-1; V: TRBV29-1; size: -; D: -; CDR3: CSARGTSTNTEAFF; DNA: TGCAGCGCCCGCGGGACCTCAACGAATACTGAAGCTTTCTTT
J: TRBJ2-7; V: TRBV12-3/TRBV12-4; size: few; D: -; CDR3: CASSWTEQYF; DNA: TGTGCCAGCAGTTGGACGGAGCAGTACTTC
J: TRBJ2-7; V: TRBV9; size: many; D: TRBD1; CDR3: CASSVGQGVGYEQYF; DNA: TGTGCCAGCAGCGTAGGACAGGGGGTGGGTTACGAGCAGTACTTC
J: TRBJ2-3; V: TRBV7-2; size: -; D: TRBD2; CDR3: CASAGGRVSDTQYF; DNA: TGTGCCAGCGCTGGCGGGAGAGTTTCAGATACGCAGTATTTT
J: TRBJ2-7; V: TRBV5-6; size: -; D: TRBD1; CDR3: CASSLALAGGHYEQYF; DNA: TGTGCCAGCAGCTTGGCCCTGGCAGGGGGACACTACGAGCAGTACTTC
J: TRBJ2-3; V: TRBV5-6; size: once; D: -; CDR3: CASSAQILEGTDTQYF; DNA: TGTGCCAGCAGCGCACAGATACTCGAGGGAACAGATACGCAGTATTTT
J: TRBJ1-2; V: TRBV5-5; size: -; D: -; CDR3: CASNHAAGRNYGYTF; DNA: TGTGCCAGCAACCACGCGGCAGGGAGAAACTATGGCTACACCTTC
J: TRBJ2-3; V: TRBV5-1; size: -; D: -; CDR3: CASRDTSSTDTQYF; DNA: TGCGCCAGCAGGGACACATCGAGCACAGATACGCAGTATTTT
J: TRBJ1-5; V: TRBV7-9; size: -; D: TRBD1; CDR3: CASSLDRGFGTGDNQPQHF; DNA: TGTGCCAGCAGCTTAGATCGCGGGTTCGGGACAGGGGACAATCAGCCCCAGCATTTT
J: TRBJ1-5; V: TRBV28; size: -; D: -; CDR3: CASSLRQYNQPQHF; DNA: TGTGCCAGCAGCTTACGACAGTACAATCAGCCCCAGCATTTT